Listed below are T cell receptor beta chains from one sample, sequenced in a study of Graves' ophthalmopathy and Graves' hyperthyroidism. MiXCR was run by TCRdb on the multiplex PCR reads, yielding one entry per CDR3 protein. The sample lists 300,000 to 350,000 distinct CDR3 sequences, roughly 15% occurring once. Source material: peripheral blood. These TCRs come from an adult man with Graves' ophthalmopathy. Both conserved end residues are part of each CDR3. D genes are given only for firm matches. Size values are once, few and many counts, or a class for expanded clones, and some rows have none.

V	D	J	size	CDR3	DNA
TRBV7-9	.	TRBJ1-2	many	CASSSTENYGYTF	TGTGCCAGCAGCTCGACAGAAAACTATGGCTACACCTTC
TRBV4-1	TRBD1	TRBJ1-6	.	CASSPQTGFTLHF	TGCGCCAGCAGCCCCCAGACAGGGTTTACCCTCCACTTT
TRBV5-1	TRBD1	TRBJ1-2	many	CASSSTGRPNYGYTF	TGCGCCAGCAGCTCGACAGGGCGCCCAAACTATGGCTACACCTTC
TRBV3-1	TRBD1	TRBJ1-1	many	CASSPRGTANTEAFF	TGTGCCAGCAGCCCAAGAGGGACAGCCAACACTGAAGCTTTCTTT
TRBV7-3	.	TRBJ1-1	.	CASSRQGLGGNTEAFF	TGTGCCAGCAGCCGCCAGGGTTTGGGAGGGAACACTGAAGCTTTCTTT
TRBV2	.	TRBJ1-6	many	CASSLKGSPLHF	TGTGCCAGCAGCCTGAAGGGGTCACCCCTCCACTTT
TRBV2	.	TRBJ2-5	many	CASSEEGQGFETQYF	TGTGCCAGCAGTGAAGAAGGTCAGGGATTCGAGACCCAGTACTTC
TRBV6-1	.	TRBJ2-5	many	CASQVRFQETQYF	TGTGCCAGCCAGGTCAGATTCCAAGAGACCCAGTACTTC
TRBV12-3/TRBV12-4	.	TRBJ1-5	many	CASTPAGNQPQHF	TGTGCCAGCACCCCTGCGGGGAACCAGCCCCAGCATTTT
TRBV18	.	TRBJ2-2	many	CASSPGTPTNTGELFF	TGTGCCAGCTCACCTGGGACACCAACGAACACCGGGGAGCTGTTTTTT
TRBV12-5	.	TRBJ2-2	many	CASNAGFGTGELFF	TGTGCTAGTAATGCGGGGTTTGGGACCGGGGAGCTGTTTTTT
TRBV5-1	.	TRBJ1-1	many	CASSLDLRGLGTEAFF	TGCGCCAGCAGCTTAGACCTCCGGGGGCTCGGGACTGAAGCTTTCTTT
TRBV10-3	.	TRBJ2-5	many	CAIAGVGETQYF	TGTGCCATCGCAGGGGTAGGAGAGACCCAGTACTTC
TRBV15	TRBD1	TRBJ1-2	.	CATSADRGRTYGYTF	TGTGCCACCAGCGCTGACAGGGGGAGGACCTATGGCTACACCTTC
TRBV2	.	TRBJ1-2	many	CASRGGEHYGYTF	TGTGCCAGCAGGGGGGGGGAACACTATGGCTACACCTTC
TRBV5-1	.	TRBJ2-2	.	CASSSSLTGELFF	TGCGCCAGCAGCTCCAGTCTCACCGGGGAGCTGTTTTTT
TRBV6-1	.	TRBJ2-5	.	CASSNFRGSQETQYF	TGTGCCAGCAGCAACTTCAGGGGCTCCCAAGAGACCCAGTACTTC
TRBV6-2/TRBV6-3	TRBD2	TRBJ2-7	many	CASSYDGGGTVYEQYF	TGTGCCAGCAGTTACGACGGCGGGGGGACCGTCTACGAGCAGTACTTC
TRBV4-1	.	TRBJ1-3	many	CASSQISGNTIYF	TGCGCCAGCAGCCAGATCTCTGGAAACACCATATATTTT
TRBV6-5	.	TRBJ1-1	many	CASSYGEGSEAFF	TGTGCCAGCAGTTATGGCGAAGGGTCTGAAGCTTTCTTT
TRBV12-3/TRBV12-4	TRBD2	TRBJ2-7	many	CASSLTSRPYEQYF	TGTGCCAGCAGTTTGACTAGCAGGCCTTACGAGCAGTACTTC
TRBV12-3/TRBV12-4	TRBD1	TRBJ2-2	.	CASRLQGAENTGELFF	TGTGCCAGCAGGCTACAGGGGGCCGAAAACACCGGGGAGCTGTTTTTT